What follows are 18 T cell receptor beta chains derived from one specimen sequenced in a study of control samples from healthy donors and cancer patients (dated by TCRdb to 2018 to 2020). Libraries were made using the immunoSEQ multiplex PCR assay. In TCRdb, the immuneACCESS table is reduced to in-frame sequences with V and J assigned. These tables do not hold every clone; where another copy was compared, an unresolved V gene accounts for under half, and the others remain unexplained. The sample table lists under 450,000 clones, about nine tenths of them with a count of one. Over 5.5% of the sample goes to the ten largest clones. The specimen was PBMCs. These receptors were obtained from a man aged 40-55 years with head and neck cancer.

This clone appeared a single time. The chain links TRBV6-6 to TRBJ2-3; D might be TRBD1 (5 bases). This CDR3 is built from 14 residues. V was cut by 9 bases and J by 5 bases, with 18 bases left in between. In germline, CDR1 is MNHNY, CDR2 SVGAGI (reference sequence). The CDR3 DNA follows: TGTGCCAGTAATTCGCCCGGCAGGGAAGATACGCAGTATTTT. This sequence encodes CASNSPGREDTQYF.

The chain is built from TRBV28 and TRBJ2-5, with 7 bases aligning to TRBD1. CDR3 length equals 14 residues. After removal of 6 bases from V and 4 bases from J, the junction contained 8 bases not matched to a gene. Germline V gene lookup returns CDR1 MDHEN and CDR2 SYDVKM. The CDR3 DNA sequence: TGTGCCAGCAGCTACCGACAGGGCCCAGAGACCCAGTACTTC. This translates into CASSYRQGPETQYF. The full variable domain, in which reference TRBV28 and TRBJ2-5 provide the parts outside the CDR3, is DVKVTQSSRYLVKRTGEKVFLECVQDMDHENMFWYRQDPGLGLRLIYFSYDVKMKEKGDIPEGYSVSREKKERFSLILESASTNQTSMYLCASSYRQGPETQYFGPGTRLLVL.

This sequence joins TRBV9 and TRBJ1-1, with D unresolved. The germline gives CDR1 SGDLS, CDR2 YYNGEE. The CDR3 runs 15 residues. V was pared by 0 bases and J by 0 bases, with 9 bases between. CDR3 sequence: CASSVVGNMNTEAFF. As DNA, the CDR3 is TGTGCCAGCAGCGTAGTAGGGAACATGAACACTGAAGCTTTCTTT.

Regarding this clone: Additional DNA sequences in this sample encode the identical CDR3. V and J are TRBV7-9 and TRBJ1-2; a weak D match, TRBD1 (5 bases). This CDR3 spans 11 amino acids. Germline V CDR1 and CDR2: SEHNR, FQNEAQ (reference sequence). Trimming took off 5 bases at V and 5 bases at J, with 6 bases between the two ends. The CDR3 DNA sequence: TGTGCCAGCAGCCCAGGGTATGGCTACACCTTC. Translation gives CASSPGYGYTF.

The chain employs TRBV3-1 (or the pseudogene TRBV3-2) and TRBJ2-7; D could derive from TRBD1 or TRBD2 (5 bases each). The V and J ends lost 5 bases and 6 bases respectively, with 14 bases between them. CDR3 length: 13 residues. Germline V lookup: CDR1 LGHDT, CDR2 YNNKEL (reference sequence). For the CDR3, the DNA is TGTGCCAGCAGCTTTGCCCAGGGAGCCGAGCAGTACTTC. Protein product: CASSFAQGAEQYF.

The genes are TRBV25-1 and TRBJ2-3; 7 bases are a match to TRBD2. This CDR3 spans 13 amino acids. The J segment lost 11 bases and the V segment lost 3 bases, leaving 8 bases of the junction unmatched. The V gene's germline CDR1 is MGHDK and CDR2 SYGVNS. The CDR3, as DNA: TGTGCCAGCAGTGACCCCGGACTAGTTCAGCAGTATTTT. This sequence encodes CASSDPGLVQQYF.

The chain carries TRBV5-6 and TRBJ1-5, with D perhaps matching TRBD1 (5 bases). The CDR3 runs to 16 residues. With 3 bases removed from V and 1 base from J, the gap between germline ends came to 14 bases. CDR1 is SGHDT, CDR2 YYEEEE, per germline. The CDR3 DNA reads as TGTGCCAGCAGCTCAGGCAGGGTAAGAAGCAATCAGCCCCAGCATTTT. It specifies CASSSGRVRSNQPQHF.

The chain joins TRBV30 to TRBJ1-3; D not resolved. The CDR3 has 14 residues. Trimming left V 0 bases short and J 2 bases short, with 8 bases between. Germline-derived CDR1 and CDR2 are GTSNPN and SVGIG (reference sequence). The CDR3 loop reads CAWSVMAAGNTIYF. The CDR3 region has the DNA TGTGCCTGGAGTGTGATGGCGGCTGGAAACACCATATATTTT. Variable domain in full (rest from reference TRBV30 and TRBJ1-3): SQTIHQWPATLVQPVGSPLSLECTVEGTSNPNLYWYRQAAGRGLQLLFYSVGIGQISSEVPQNLSASRPQDRQFILSSKKLLLSDSGFYLCAWSVMAAGNTIYFGEGSWLTVV.

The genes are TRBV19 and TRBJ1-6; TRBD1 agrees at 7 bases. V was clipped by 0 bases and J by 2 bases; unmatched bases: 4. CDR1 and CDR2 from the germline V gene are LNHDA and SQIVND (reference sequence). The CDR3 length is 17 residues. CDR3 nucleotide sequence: TGTGCCAGTAGTATAGACACCGGGACAGCCTATAATTCACCCCTCCACTTT. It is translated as CASSIDTGTAYNSPLHF.

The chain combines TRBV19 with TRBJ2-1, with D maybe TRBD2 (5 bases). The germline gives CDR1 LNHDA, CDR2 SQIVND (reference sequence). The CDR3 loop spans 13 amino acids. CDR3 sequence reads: CASGSSSYNEQFF. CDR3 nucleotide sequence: TGTGCGAGTGGGAGCAGCTCCTACAATGAGCAGTTCTTC.

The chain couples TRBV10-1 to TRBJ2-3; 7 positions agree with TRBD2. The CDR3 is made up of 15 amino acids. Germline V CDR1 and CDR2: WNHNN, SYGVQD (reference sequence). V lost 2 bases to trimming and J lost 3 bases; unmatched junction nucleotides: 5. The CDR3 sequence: CASSEAGVGTDTQYF. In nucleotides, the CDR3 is TGCGCCAGCAGTGAGGCGGGGGTAGGGACAGATACGCAGTATTTT.

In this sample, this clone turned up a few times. CDR3 bases: TGTGCCAGCAACTCAGACCCCGGGACGGAGTACAATGAGCAGTTCTTC. Protein sequence: CASNSDPGTEYNEQFF. J is TRBJ2-1 and V is TRBV6-6; the D gene could be TRBD1 or TRBD2 (5 bases each). The V gene lost 7 bases and the J gene lost 4 bases, with 20 bases spanning the gap. The CDR3 is 16 amino acids. From germline, CDR1 is MNHNY and CDR2 SVGAGI (reference sequence).

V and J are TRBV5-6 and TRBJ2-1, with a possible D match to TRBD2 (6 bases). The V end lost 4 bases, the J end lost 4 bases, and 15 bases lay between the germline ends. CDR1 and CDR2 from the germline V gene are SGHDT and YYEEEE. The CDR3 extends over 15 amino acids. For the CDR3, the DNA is TGTGCCAGCAGCCCCACCGAAGGACTATACAATGAGCAGTTCTTC. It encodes CASSPTEGLYNEQFF. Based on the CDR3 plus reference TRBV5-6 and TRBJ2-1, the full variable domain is DAGVTQSPTHLIKTRGQQVTLRCSPKSGHDTVSWYQQALGQGPQFIFQYYEEEERQRGNFPDRFSGHQFPNYSSELNVNALLLGDSALYLCASSPTEGLYNEQFFGPGTRLTVL.

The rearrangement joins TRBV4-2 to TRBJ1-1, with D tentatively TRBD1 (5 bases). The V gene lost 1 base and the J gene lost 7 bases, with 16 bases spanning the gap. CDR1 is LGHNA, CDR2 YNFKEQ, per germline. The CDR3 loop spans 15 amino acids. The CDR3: CASSQALLGAGEAFF. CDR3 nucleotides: TGTGCCAGCAGCCAAGCCCTCCTCGGGGCCGGTGAAGCTTTCTTT.

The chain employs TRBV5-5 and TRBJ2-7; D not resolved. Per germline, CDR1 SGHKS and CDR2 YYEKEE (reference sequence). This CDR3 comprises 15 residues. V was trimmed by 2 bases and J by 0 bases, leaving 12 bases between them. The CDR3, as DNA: TGTGCCAGCAGCTTTGCAGCCCTAAGCTCCTACGAGCAGTACTTC. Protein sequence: CASSFAALSSYEQYF.

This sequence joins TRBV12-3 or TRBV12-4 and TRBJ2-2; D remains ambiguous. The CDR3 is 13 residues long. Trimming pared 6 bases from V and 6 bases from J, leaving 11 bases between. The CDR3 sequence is CASRTTVAGELFF. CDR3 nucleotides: TGTGCCAGCAGGACGACTGTTGCCGGGGAGCTGTTTTTT.

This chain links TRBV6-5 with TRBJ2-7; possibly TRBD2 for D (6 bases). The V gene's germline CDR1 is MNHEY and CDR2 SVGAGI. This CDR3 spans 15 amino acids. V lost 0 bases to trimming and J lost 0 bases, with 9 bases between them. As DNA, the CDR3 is TGTGCCAGCAGTTACTCGGACGGGAGCTCCTACGAGCAGTACTTC. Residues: CASSYSDGSSYEQYF.

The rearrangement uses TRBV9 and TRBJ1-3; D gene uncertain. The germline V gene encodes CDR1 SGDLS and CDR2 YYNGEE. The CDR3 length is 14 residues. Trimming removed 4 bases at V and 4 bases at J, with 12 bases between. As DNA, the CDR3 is TGTGCCAGCAGCTCCCCAGTCTCCGGAAACACCATATATTTT. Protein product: CASSSPVSGNTIYF.